A selection of T cell receptor beta chains follows, all from one sample in a study of T cells in Graves' hyperthyroidism and ophthalmopathy. Via MiXCR, TCRdb re-called the multiplex PCR reads, giving one row per CDR3 protein. Here the sample spans about 96,000 distinct CDR3 sequences, roughly 56% being singletons. Sequencing used blood. The receptors originated from a middle-aged woman with Graves' hyperthyroidism. Each CDR3 is given with its conserved first and last residue. Each record gives: J gene, V gene, clone size, D gene, CDR3 protein, CDR3 DNA. D genes are given only for firm matches. Clone size is given for some rows only: seen once, a few or many times, or a class if the clone is expanded.

TRBJ1-1 TRBV10-3 many TRBD1 CAIQAGGRNTEAFF TGTGCCATCCAGGCAGGGGGGAGGAACACTGAAGCTTTCTTT
TRBJ1-6 TRBV7-2 NA NA CGGSLARFRINNSPLHF TGTGGCGGCAGCTTAGCACGGTTCAGGATAAATAATTCACCCCTCCACTTT
TRBJ2-7 TRBV20-1 NA TRBD1 CSARDRGNKQYF TGCAGTGCCCGCGACAGGGGTAACAAGCAGTACTTC
TRBJ1-2 TRBV24-1 NA NA CASSVSRRNYGYTF TGTGCCAGCAGTGTCTCACGGAGAAACTATGGCTACACCTTC
TRBJ1-5 TRBV15 NA NA CATSLQDQPQHF TGTGCCACCAGCCTACAGGATCAGCCCCAGCATTTT
TRBJ2-1 TRBV29-1 many TRBD2 CSVGLAHGNEQFF TGCAGCGTTGGACTAGCGCATGGGAATGAGCAGTTCTTC
TRBJ2-5 TRBV19 many NA CASSAQGRETQYF TGTGCCAGTAGTGCACAGGGCCGGGAGACCCAGTACTTC
TRBJ1-1 TRBV12-3/TRBV12-4 many NA CASSPRGTEAFF TGTGCCAGCAGCCCCCGGGGTACTGAAGCTTTCTTT
TRBJ2-7 TRBV15 once NA CATSSHNEQYF TGTGCCACCAGCTCCCATAACGAGCAGTACTTC
TRBJ2-3 TRBV7-2 NA TRBD1 CASSTTGANTQCF TGTGCCAGCAGCACTACAGGGGCTAATACGCAGTGTTTT
TRBJ1-2 TRBV7-9 NA TRBD1 CASSSYRGGGVHYGYTF TGTGCCAGCAGCTCTTACAGGGGGGGAGGGGTACACTATGGCTACACCTTC
TRBJ1-4 TRBV9 many TRBD1 CASSARDSSYEKLFF TGTGCCAGCAGCGCCCGGGACAGTTCTTATGAAAAACTGTTTTTT
TRBJ2-2 TRBV7-8 NA TRBD1 CASSQDRTGLTGELFF TGTGCCAGCAGCCAAGATAGGACAGGGCTAACCGGGGAGCTGTTTTTT
TRBJ2-2 TRBV6-5 NA NA CASSYSGRYTGELFF TGTGCCAGCAGTTACTCGGGCAGATACACCGGGGAGCTGTTTTTT
TRBJ1-2 TRBV25-1 NA TRBD1 CASSARGENRGYGYTF TGTGCCAGCAGTGCTAGAGGGGAGAACAGGGGCTATGGCTACACCTTC
TRBJ2-7 TRBV29-1 NA TRBD2 CSLGRGSIDEQYF TGCAGCTTAGGGCGCGGGAGCATCGACGAGCAGTACTTC
TRBJ2-7 TRBV20-1 once NA CSAKQALYEQYF TGCAGTGCTAAGCAGGCTCTCTACGAGCAGTACTTC
TRBJ2-7 TRBV10-3 NA TRBD1 CAIRPGQSYEQYF TGTGCCATCAGGCCGGGACAGTCCTACGAGCAGTACTTC
TRBJ2-3 TRBV7-9 NA TRBD2 CASSLAGLAKDTQYF TGTGCCAGCAGCTTAGCGGGACTAGCGAAAGATACGCAGTATTTT
TRBJ1-5 TRBV29-1 many NA CSVVLHQGSNQPQHF TGCAGCGTTGTTCTCCACCAGGGTAGCAATCAGCCCCAGCATTTT
TRBJ1-1 TRBV7-9 NA NA CASSKEGGWVTEAFF TGTGCCAGCTCAAAAGAGGGGGGATGGGTCACTGAAGCTTTCTTT
TRBJ2-7 TRBV14 many NA CASSQYSRVNLYEQYF TGTGCCAGCAGCCAATACTCCCGGGTAAACCTCTACGAGCAGTACTTC
TRBJ1-1 TRBV29-1 NA NA CSLTGHTEAFF TGCAGCTTAACGGGGCACACTGAAGCTTTCTTT
TRBJ1-5 TRBV6-5 NA NA CASSPRGGAIQPQHF TGTGCCAGCAGTCCCAGGGGAGGGGCAATTCAGCCCCAGCATTTT
TRBJ2-5 TRBV4-3 medium-sized NA CASSQVRSGVTQYF TGCGCCAGCAGCCAAGTCAGGTCCGGTGTGACCCAGTACTTC
TRBJ1-2 TRBV6-6 NA NA CASSGVGTGVRYGYTF TGTGCCAGCAGTGGGGTAGGGACCGGGGTGAGGTATGGCTACACCTTC
TRBJ1-2 TRBV7-9 NA TRBD1 CASSLIATNRGHGGYTF TGTGCCAGCAGCTTAATAGCGACTAACAGGGGGCATGGTGGCTACACCTTC
TRBJ1-1 TRBV7-9 NA TRBD1 CASSLTPWTGKSTEAFF TGTGCCAGCAGCTTAACGCCGTGGACAGGAAAGAGCACTGAAGCTTTCTTT
TRBJ1-1 TRBV19 once NA CASSISLNTEAFF TGTGCCAGTAGTATCTCACTGAACACTGAAGCTTTCTTT
TRBJ1-5 TRBV12-3/TRBV12-4 many NA CASSFSGRQPQHF TGTGCCAGCAGTTTTTCAGGGAGGCAGCCCCAGCATTTT
TRBJ1-2 TRBV2 many TRBD1 CASSEDRDGYTF TGTGCCAGCAGTGAGGACAGGGATGGCTACACCTTC
TRBJ2-7 TRBV20-1 NA TRBD2 CSAIPGSGRGEQYF TGCAGTGCTATCCCCGGAAGCGGGAGGGGAGAGCAGTACTTC
TRBJ1-4 TRBV14 many NA CASSQTPSPFASPYEKLFF TGTGCCAGCAGCCAAACCCCTAGCCCTTTTGCCTCACCCTATGAAAAACTGTTTTTT
TRBJ1-5 TRBV2 few NA CASSTGQPQHF TGTGCCAGCAGCACGGGACAGCCCCAGCATTTT
TRBJ1-2 TRBV29-1 NA NA CSLGREDGYTF TGCAGCTTGGGACGGGAAGATGGCTACACCTTC